The 4 T cell receptor beta chains presented below share a single source sample, sequenced in a study of T-cell memory formation after mild COVID-19 (dated by TCRdb to the early 2020s). The library was produced with 5' RACE. TCRdb shows the sequencer as Illumina NovaSeq 6000. TCRdb cleaned the public reads at Q25 with fastp, built clones with MiXCR and kept in-frame beta chains. All rows with the same CDR3 protein become a single entry with the most common DNA and genes. The sample profile shows 250,000 or so distinct CDR3 sequences; 7.5% to 10% of them were found once. The ten largest account for around a fifth of the sample. The sample comprised PBMCs or a T cell subset sorted from them (not recorded which). The origin of the receptors is a man between 18 and 35 years old who had mild COVID-19 (a few samples of this study predate the infection). The sample titles of this study are shuffled in the database, so cell type and time point are left out; the donor was told from shared clones.

The chain joins TRBV6-2 or TRBV6-3 to TRBJ2-6, with D possibly being TRBD1 or TRBD2 (6 bases each). V was pared by 0 bases and J by 4 bases, with 13 bases between. Per germline, CDR1 MNHEY and CDR2 SVGEGT. The CDR3 is made up of 17 amino acids. CDR3 loop: CASSYSNRDSGANVLTF. DNA for the CDR3: TGTGCCAGCAGTTACTCGAACAGGGACTCCGGGGCCAACGTCCTGACTTTC.

Only a few counts were recorded for this clonotype. The rearrangement uses TRBV7-2 and TRBJ2-1, with D perhaps TRBD1 or TRBD2 (6 bases each). The CDR3 length is 14 residues. Trimming cost V 0 bases and J 9 bases, with 12 bases left between them. Germline assignment: CDR1 SGHTA and CDR2 FQGNSA. The chain's CDR3 is CASSLAFWGAEQFF. As DNA, the CDR3 is TGTGCCAGCAGCTTAGCCTTTTGGGGGGCTGAGCAGTTCTTC. The complete variable domain, with remaining parts taken from reference TRBV7-2 and TRBJ2-1, reads GAGVSQSPSNKVTEKGKDVELRCDPISGHTALYWYRQSLGQGLEFLIYFQGNSAPDKSGLPSDRFSAERTGGSVSTLTIQRTQQEDSAVYLCASSLAFWGAEQFFGPGTRLTVL.

This clonotype was detected only a few times. This chain links TRBV4-1 with TRBJ2-7, with D perhaps matching TRBD1 or TRBD2 (5 bases each). The germline V and J ends were trimmed by 0 bases and 3 bases, with 9 bases remaining between them. CDR3 size: 14 residues. In germline, CDR1 is MGHRA, CDR2 YSYEKL. The CDR3 region is CASSQDWGSYEQYF. CDR3 coding DNA: TGCGCCAGCAGCCAAGATTGGGGGAGCTACGAGCAGTACTTC.

This clonotype has only a few counts. The CDR3 reads CASSGASGTGISPLHF. CDR3 coding DNA: TGCGCCAGCAGCGGCGCTTCCGGGACAGGGATCTCACCCCTCCACTTT. The rearrangement joins TRBV5-1 to TRBJ1-6; 9 bases align to TRBD1. J was trimmed by 10 bases and V by 4 bases; bases with no gene match: 12. The length of the CDR3 is 16 residues. Germline loops: CDR1 SGHRS, CDR2 YFSETQ.